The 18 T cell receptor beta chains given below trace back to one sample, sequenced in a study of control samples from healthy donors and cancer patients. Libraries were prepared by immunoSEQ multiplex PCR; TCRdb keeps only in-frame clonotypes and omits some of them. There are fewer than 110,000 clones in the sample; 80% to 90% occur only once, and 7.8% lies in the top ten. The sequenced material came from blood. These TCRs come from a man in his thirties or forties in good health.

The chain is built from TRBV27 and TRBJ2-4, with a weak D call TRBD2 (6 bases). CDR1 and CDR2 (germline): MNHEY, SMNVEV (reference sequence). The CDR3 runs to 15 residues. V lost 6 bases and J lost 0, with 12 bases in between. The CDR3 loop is CASRPGRLAKNIQYF. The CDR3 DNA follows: TGTGCCAGCAGACCAGGGAGGCTAGCCAAAAACATTCAGTACTTC.

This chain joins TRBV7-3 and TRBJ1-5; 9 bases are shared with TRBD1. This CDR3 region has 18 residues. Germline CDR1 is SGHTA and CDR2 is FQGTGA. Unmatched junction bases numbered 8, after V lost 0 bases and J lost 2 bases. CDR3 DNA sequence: TGTGCCAGCAGCTTAACCGGGACAGGGTTGTTAGGCAATCAGCCCCAGCATTTT. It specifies CASSLTGTGLLGNQPQHF. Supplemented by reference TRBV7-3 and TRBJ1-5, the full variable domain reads GAGVSQTPSNKVTEKGKYVELRCDPISGHTALYWYRQSLGQGPEFLIYFQGTGAADDSGLPNDRFFAVRPEGSVSTLKIQRTERGDSAVYLCASSLTGTGLLGNQPQHFGDGTRLSIL.

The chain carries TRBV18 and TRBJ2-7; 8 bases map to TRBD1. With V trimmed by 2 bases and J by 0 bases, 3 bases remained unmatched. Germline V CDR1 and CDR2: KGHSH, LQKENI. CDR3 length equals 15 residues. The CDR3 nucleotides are TGTGCCAGCTCACCAAGGACAGGGAACTCCTACGAGCAGTACTTC. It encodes CASSPRTGNSYEQYF.

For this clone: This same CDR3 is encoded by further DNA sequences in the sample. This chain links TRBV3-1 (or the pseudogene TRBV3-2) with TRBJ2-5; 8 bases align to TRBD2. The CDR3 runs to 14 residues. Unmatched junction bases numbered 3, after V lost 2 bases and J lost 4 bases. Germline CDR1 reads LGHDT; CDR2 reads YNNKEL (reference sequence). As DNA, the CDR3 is TGTGCCAGCAGCCAACGGGGGGGATCAGAGACCCAGTACTTC. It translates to CASSQRGGSETQYF.

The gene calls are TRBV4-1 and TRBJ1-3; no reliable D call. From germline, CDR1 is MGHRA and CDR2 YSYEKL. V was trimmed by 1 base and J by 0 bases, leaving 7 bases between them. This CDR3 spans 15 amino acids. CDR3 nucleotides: TGCGCCAGCAGCCAAGGAGCTGTCTCTGGAAACACCATATATTTT. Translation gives CASSQGAVSGNTIYF.

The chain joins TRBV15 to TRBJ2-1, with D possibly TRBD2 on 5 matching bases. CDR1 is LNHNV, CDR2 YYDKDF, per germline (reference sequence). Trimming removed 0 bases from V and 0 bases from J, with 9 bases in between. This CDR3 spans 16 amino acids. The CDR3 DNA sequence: TGTGCCACCAGCAGAGATAGAGGGTACTCCTACAATGAGCAGTTCTTC. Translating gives CATSRDRGYSYNEQFF.

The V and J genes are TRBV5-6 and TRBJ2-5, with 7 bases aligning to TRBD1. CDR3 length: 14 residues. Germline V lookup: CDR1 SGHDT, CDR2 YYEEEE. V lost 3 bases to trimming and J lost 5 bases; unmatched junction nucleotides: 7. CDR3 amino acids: CASSSGRGYETQYF. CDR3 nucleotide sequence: TGTGCCAGCAGCTCCGGCAGGGGGTACGAGACCCAGTACTTC.

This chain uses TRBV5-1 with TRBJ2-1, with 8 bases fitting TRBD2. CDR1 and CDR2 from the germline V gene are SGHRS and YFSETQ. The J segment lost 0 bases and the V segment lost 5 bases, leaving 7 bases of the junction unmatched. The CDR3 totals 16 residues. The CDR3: CASSRLAGNSYNEQFF. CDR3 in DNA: TGCGCCAGCAGTCGCCTAGCGGGTAACTCCTACAATGAGCAGTTCTTC.

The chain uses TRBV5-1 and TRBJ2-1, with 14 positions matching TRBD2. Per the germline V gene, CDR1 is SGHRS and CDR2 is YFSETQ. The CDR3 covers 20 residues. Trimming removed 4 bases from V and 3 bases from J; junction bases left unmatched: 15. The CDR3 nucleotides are TGCGCCAGCAGCCCGACGCCGGGACTAGCGGGAGTCCCCTACTACAATGAGCAGTTCTTC. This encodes CASSPTPGLAGVPYYNEQFF.

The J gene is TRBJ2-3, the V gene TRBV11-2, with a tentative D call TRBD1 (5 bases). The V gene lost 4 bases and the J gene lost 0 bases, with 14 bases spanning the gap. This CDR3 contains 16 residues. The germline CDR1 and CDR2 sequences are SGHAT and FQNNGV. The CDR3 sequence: CASSSLTAGSTDTQYF. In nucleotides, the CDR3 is TGTGCCAGCAGCTCCTTGACAGCCGGGAGCACAGATACGCAGTATTTT.

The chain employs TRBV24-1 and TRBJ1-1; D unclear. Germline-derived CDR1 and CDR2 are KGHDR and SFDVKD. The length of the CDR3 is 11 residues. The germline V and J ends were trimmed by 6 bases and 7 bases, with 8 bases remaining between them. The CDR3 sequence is CATSFGVEAFF. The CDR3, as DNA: TGTGCCACCAGTTTCGGGGTTGAAGCTTTCTTT.

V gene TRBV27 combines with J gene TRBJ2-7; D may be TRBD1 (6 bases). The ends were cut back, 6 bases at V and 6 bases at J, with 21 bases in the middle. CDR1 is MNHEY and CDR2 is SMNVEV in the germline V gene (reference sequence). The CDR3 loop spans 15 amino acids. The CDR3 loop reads CASREDRPKKGEQYV. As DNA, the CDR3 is TGTGCCAGCAGGGAAGACAGGCCCAAGAAGGGCGAGCAGTACGTC.

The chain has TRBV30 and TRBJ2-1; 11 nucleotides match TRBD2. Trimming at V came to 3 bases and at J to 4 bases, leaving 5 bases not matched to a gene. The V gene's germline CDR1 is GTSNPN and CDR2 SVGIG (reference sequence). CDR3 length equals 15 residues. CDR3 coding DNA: TGTGCCTGGAGCTCTCTAGCGGGGGGTTACAATGAGCAGTTCTTC. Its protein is CAWSSLAGGYNEQFF.

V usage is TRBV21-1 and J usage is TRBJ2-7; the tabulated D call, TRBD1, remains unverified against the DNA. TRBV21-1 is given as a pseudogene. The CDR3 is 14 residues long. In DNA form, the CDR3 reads TGTGCCAGCATACAGGACAGGGGGCAGCGGGGGCAGTACTTC. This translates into CASIQDRGQRGQYF.

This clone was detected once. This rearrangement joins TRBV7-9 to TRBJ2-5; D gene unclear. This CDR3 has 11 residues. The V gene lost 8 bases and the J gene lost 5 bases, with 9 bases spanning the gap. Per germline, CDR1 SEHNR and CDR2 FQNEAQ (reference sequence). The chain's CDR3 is CASGPMETQYF. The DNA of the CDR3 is TGTGCCAGCGGACCCATGGAGACCCAGTACTTC.

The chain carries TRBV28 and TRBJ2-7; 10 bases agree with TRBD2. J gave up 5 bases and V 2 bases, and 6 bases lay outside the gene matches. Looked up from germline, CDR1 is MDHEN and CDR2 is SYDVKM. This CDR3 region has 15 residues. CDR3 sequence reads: CASSLGASGSDEQYF. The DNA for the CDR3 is TGTGCCAGCAGTTTAGGGGCTAGCGGGAGTGACGAGCAGTACTTC. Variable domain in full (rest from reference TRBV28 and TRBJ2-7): DVKVTQSSRYLVKRTGEKVFLECVQDMDHENMFWYRQDPGLGLRLIYFSYDVKMKEKGDIPEGYSVSREKKERFSLILESASTNQTSMYLCASSLGASGSDEQYFGPGTRLTVT.

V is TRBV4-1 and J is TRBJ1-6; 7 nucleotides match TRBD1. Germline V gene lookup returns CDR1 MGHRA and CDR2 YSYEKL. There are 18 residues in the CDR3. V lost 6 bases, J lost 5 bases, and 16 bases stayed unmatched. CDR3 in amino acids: CASRDWTGRRSNNSPLHF. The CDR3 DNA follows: TGCGCCAGCAGAGACTGGACAGGACGGAGGAGCAATAATTCACCCCTCCACTTT.

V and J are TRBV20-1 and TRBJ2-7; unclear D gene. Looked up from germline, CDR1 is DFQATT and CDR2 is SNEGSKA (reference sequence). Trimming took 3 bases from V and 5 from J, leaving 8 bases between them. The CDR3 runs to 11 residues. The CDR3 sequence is CSASWGHEQYV. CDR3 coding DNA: TGCAGTGCTAGTTGGGGTCACGAGCAGTACGTC.